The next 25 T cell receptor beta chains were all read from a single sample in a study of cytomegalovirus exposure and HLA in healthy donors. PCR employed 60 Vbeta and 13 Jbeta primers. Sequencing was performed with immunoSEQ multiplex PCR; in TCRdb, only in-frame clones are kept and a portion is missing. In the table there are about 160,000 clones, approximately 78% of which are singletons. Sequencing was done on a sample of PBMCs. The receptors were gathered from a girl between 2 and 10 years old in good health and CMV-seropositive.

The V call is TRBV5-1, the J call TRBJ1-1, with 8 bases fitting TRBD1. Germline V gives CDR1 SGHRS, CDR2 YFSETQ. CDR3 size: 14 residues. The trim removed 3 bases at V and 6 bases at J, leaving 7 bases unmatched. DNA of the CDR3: TGCGCCAGCAGCTGGGGGTTGACAGGGGCTGAAGCTTTCTTT. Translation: CASSWGLTGAEAFF. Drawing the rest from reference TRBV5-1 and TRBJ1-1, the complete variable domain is KAGVTQTPRYLIKTRGQQVTLSCSPISGHRSVSWYQQTPGQGLQFLFEYFSETQRNKGNFPGRFSGRQFSNSRSEMNVSTLELGDSALYLCASSWGLTGAEAFFGQGTRLTVV.

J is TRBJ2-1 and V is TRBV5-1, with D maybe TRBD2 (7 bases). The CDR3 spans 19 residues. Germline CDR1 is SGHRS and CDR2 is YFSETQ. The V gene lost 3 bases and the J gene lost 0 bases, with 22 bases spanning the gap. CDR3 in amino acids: CASSSFGRVGGSSYNEQFF. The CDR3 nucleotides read TGCGCCAGCAGCTCCTTTGGGAGGGTAGGGGGAAGCTCCTACAATGAGCAGTTCTTC. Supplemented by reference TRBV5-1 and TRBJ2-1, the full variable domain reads KAGVTQTPRYLIKTRGQQVTLSCSPISGHRSVSWYQQTPGQGLQFLFEYFSETQRNKGNFPGRFSGRQFSNSRSEMNVSTLELGDSALYLCASSSFGRVGGSSYNEQFFGPGTRLTVL.

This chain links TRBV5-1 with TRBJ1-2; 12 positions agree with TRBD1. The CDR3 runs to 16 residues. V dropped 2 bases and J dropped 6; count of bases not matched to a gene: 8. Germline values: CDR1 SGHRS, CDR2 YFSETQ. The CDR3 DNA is TGCGCCAGCAGCTTAGGAGGGACAGGGGGCGCGGATGGCTACACCTTC. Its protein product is CASSLGGTGGADGYTF.

CDR3 sequence: CATSGPWTDRNTEAFF. In DNA form, the CDR3 reads TGTGCCACCAGCGGTCCCTGGACAGATCGGAACACTGAAGCTTTCTTT. The chain uses TRBV15 and TRBJ1-1; possible D gene TRBD1, 6 bases. The CDR3 totals 16 residues. Germline CDR1 is LNHNV and CDR2 is YYDKDF (reference sequence). The V and J ends lost 5 bases and 1 base respectively, with 17 bases between them. The full variable domain, with the rest looked up from reference TRBV15 and TRBJ1-1, is DAMVIQNPRYQVTQFGKPVTLSCSQTLNHNVMYWYQQKSSQAPKLLFHYYDKDFNNEADTPDNFQSRRPNTSFCFLDIRSPGLGDTAMYLCATSGPWTDRNTEAFFGQGTRLTVV.

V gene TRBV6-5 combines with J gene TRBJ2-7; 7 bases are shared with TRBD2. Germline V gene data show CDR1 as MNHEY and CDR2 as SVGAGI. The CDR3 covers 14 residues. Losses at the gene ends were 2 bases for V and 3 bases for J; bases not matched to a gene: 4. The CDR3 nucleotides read TGTGCCAGCAGTTACGCGGGACTACACTACGAGCAGTACTTC. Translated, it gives CASSYAGLHYEQYF.

Here the CDR3 DNA reads TGTGCCTGGGGGACAGGGATCAATCAGCCCCAGCATTTT. Translated, it gives CAWGTGINQPQHF. The chain has TRBV30 and TRBJ1-5, with TRBD1 matching 9 bases. Germline values: CDR1 GTSNPN, CDR2 SVGIG (reference sequence). The J segment lost 3 bases and the V segment lost 5 bases, leaving 2 bases of the junction unmatched. The CDR3 has 13 amino acids.

CDR3 bases: TGTGCCAGCAAGGGGGAGGGCTACTATGGCTACACCTTC. Residues: CASKGEGYYGYTF. This sequence joins TRBV2 and TRBJ1-2, with a tentative D call TRBD1 (6 bases). The V gene's germline CDR1 is SNHLY and CDR2 FYNNEI. Deletions cut 7 bases from V and 3 bases from J, with 12 bases between. This CDR3 region has 13 residues. Combining the CDR3 with reference TRBV2 and TRBJ1-2 gives the whole variable domain EPEVTQTPSHQVTQMGQEVILRCVPISNHLYFYWYRQILGQKVEFLVSFYNNEISEKSEIFDDQFSVERPDGSNFTLKIRSTKLEDSAMYFCASKGEGYYGYTFGSGTRLTVV.

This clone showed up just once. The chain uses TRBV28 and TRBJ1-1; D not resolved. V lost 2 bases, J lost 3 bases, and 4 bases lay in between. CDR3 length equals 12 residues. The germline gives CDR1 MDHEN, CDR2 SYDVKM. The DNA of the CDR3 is TGTGCCAGCAGTTTAGTAGACACTGAAGCTTTCTTT. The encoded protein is CASSLVDTEAFF.

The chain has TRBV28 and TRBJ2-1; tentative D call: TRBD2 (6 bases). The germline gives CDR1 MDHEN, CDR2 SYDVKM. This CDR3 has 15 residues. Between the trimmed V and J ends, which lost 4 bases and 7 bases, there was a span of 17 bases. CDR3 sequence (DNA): TGTGCCAGCAGTTATTTGGGGGGAATTTTAAATGAGCAGTTCTTC. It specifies CASSYLGGILNEQFF.

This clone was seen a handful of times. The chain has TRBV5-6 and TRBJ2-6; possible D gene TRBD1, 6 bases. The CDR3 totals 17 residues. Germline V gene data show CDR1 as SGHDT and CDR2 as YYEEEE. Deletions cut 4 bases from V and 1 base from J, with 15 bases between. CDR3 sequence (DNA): TGTGCCAGCAGCGCCGGGACAACCCCTTCTGGGGCCAACGTCCTGACTTTC. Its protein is CASSAGTTPSGANVLTF. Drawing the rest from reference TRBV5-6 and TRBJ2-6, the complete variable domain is DAGVTQSPTHLIKTRGQQVTLRCSPKSGHDTVSWYQQALGQGPQFIFQYYEEEERQRGNFPDRFSGHQFPNYSSELNVNALLLGDSALYLCASSAGTTPSGANVLTFGAGSRLTVL.

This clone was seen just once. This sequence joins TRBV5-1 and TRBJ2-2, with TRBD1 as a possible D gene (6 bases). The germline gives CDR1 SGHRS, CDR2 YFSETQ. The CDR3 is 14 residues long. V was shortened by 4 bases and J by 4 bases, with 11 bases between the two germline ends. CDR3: CASSVTGSTGELFF. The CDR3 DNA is TGCGCCAGCAGCGTGACAGGATCCACCGGGGAGCTGTTTTTT.

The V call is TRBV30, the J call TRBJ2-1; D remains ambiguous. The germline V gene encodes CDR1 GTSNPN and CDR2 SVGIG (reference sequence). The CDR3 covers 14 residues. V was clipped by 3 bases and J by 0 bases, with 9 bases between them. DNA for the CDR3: TGTGCCTGGAGAAGCCCGAGCTCCTACAATGAGCAGTTCTTC. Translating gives CAWRSPSSYNEQFF.

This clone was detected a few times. The CDR3 is CASSLAAGLDTDTQYF. The CDR3 region has the DNA TGCGCCAGCAGCTTGGCCGCTGGGCTTGACACAGATACGCAGTATTTT. This chain connects TRBV5-1 to TRBJ2-3; D unresolved. The V end was cut by 0 bases, the J end by 2 bases, with 13 bases between. Germline values: CDR1 SGHRS, CDR2 YFSETQ. This CDR3 spans 16 amino acids.

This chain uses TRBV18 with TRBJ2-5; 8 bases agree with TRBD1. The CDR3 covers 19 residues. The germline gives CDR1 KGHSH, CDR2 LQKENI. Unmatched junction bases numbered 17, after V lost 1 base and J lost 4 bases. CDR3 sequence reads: CASSPRAQVRTGSPETQYF. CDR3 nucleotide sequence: TGTGCCAGCTCACCACGGGCCCAGGTTCGGACAGGGTCGCCAGAGACCCAGTACTTC.

The CDR3: CATAPRQGFYEKLFF. CDR3 coding DNA: TGCGCCACGGCACCAAGGCAGGGTTTCTATGAAAAACTGTTTTTT. The gene calls are TRBV4-1 and TRBJ1-4; TRBD1 is a possible D gene (5 bases). V gave up 10 bases and J gave up 6 bases, with 21 bases separating them. Germline loops: CDR1 MGHRA, CDR2 YSYEKL. This CDR3 has 15 residues.

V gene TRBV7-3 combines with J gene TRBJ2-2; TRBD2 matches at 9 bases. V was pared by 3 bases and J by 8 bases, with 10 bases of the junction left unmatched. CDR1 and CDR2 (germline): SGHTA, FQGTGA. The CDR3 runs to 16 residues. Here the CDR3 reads CASSFFPSGKPGELFF. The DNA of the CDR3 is TGTGCCAGCAGCTTCTTTCCTAGCGGGAAGCCTGGGGAGCTGTTTTTT.

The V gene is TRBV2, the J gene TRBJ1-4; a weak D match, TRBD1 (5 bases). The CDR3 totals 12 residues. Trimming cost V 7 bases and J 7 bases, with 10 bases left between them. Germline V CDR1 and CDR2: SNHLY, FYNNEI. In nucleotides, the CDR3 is TGTGCCAGCAATCAGGGAGGTGAAAAACTGTTTTTT. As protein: CASNQGGEKLFF. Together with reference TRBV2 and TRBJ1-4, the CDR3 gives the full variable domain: EPEVTQTPSHQVTQMGQEVILRCVPISNHLYFYWYRQILGQKVEFLVSFYNNEISEKSEIFDDQFSVERPDGSNFTLKIRSTKLEDSAMYFCASNQGGEKLFFGSGTQLSVL.

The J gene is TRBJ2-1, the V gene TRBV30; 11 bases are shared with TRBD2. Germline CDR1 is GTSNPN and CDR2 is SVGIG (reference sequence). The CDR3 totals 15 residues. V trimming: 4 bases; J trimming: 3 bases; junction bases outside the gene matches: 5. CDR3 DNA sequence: TGTGCCTGGAAGACTAGCGGGACTTACTACAATGAGCAGTTCTTC. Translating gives CAWKTSGTYYNEQFF.

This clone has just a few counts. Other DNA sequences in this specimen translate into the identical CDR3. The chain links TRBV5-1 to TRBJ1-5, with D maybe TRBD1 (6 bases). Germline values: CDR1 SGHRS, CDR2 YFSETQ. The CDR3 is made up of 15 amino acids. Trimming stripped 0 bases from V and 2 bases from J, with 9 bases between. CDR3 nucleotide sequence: TGCGCCAGCAGCTTGGAGGGGGGGGGCAATCAGCCCCAGCATTTT. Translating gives CASSLEGGGNQPQHF.

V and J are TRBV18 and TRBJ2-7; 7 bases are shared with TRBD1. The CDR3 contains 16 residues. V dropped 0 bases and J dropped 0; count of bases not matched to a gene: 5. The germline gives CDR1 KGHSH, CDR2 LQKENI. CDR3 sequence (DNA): TGTGCCAGCTCACCACCCCCGGGACAGAGCTCCTACGAGCAGTACTTC. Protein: CASSPPPGQSSYEQYF. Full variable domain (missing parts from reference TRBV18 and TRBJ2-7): NAGVMQNPRHLVRRRGQEARLRCSPMKGHSHVYWYRQLPEEGLKFMVYLQKENIIDESGMPKERFSAEFPKEGPSILRIQQVVRGDSAAYFCASSPPPGQSSYEQYFGPGTRLTVT.

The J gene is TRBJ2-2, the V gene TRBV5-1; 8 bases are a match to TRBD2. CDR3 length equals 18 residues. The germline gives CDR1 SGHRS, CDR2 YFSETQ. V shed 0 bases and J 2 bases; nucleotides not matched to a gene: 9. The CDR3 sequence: CASSLATFTSGNTGELFF. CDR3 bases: TGCGCCAGCAGCTTGGCGACCTTTACTAGCGGAAACACCGGGGAGCTGTTTTTT. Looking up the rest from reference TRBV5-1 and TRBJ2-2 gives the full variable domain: KAGVTQTPRYLIKTRGQQVTLSCSPISGHRSVSWYQQTPGQGLQFLFEYFSETQRNKGNFPGRFSGRQFSNSRSEMNVSTLELGDSALYLCASSLATFTSGNTGELFFGEGSRLTVL.

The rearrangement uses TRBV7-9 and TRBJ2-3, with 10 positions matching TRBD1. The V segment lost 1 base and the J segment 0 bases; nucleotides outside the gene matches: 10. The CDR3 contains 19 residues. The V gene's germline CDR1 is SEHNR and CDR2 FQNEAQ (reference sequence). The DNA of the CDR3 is TGTGCCAGCAGCTTAGGGGACAGGGGAAAAGCGGGGAGCACAGATACGCAGTATTTT. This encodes CASSLGDRGKAGSTDTQYF.

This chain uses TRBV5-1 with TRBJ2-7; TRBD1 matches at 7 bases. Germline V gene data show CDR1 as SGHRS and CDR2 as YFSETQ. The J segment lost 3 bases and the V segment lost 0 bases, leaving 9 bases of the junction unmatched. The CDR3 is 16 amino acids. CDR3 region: CASSLGTGGEDYEQYF. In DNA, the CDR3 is TGCGCCAGCAGCTTGGGGACAGGTGGCGAAGACTACGAGCAGTACTTC.

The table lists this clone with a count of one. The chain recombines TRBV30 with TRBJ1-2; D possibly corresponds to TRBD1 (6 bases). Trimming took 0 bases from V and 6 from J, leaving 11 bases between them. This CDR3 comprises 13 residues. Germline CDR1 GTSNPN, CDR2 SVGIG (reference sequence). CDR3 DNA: TGTGCCTGGAGTGTACAACAGGGTAATGGCTACACCTTC. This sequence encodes CAWSVQQGNGYTF.

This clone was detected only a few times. CDR3: CASRPATAQETQYF. The CDR3, as DNA: TGTGCCAGCCGCCCGGCAACAGCACAAGAGACCCAGTACTTC. V gene TRBV7-9 combines with J gene TRBJ2-5; D unclear. Trimming removed 8 bases at V and 2 bases at J, with 15 bases between. Germline loops: CDR1 SEHNR, CDR2 FQNEAQ (reference sequence). CDR3 size: 14 residues.